The 17 T cell receptor beta chains listed next were all sequenced from one sample in a study of blood T cell repertoires in COVID-19. Clones were read by immunoSEQ multiplex PCR, and TCRdb kept only the in-frame ones, dropping some. The top ten clones hold approximately 8.6% of a sample with under 250,000 clones, around 83% of them seen once. Sequencing used peripheral blood. The receptors come from a man in his forties with active or convalescent COVID-19.

V usage is TRBV15 and J usage is TRBJ2-1; TRBD1 is a possible D gene (5 bases). This CDR3 is 13 amino acids long. The germline V gene has CDR1 LNHNV and CDR2 YYDKDF (reference sequence). V was trimmed by 8 bases and J by 1 base, leaving 9 bases between them. CDR3 bases: TGTGCCACCTTGGGGCGGTCCTACAATGAGCAGTTCTTC. Translating it yields CATLGRSYNEQFF.

This clone showed up just once. The V gene is TRBV27, the J gene TRBJ1-5; 7 bases are shared with TRBD1. CDR3 length equals 15 residues. Germline V gene data show CDR1 as MNHEY and CDR2 as SMNVEV (reference sequence). Germline trimming cut 4 bases from V and 4 bases from J; bases unmatched to any gene: 7. CDR3 coding DNA: TGTGCCAGCAGTTCTTGGACAGGTTATAATCAGCCCCAGCATTTT. Its protein is CASSSWTGYNQPQHF.

This clone was recorded a few times. The chain recombines TRBV11-3 with TRBJ1-1; D is undetermined. V was clipped by 3 bases and J by 3 bases, with 8 bases between them. Germline V gives CDR1 SGHNT, CDR2 YENEEA. The CDR3 length is 13 residues. CDR3 sequence reads: CASSLGLDTEAFF. CDR3 nucleotides: TGTGCCAGCAGCTTGGGCTTAGACACTGAAGCTTTCTTT.

As for this clone: The sample contains more than one DNA sequence encoding this CDR3. The chain joins TRBV5-4 to TRBJ2-3, with a weak D call TRBD2 (6 bases). This CDR3 contains 15 residues. Looked up from germline, CDR1 is SGHNT and CDR2 is YYREEE (reference sequence). V lost 0 bases and J 0 bases, leaving 8 bases between the germline ends. The CDR3 reads CASSLGGTSTDTQYF. CDR3 nucleotides: TGTGCCAGCAGCTTGGGTGGGACTAGCACAGATACGCAGTATTTT.

This clone was detected a few times. The rearrangement joins TRBV20-1 to TRBJ2-7; TRBD2 is a possible D gene (6 bases). The V end was cut by 3 bases, the J end by 3 bases, with 6 bases between. Germline CDR1 DFQATT, CDR2 SNEGSKA (reference sequence). This CDR3 region has 11 residues. CDR3 sequence reads: CSASSGYEQYF. Written as DNA, the CDR3 is TGCAGTGCTAGTAGCGGCTACGAGCAGTACTTC.

V usage is TRBV6-1 and J usage is TRBJ1-2; D gene uncertain. CDR1 is MNHNS, CDR2 SASEGT, per germline. The V and J ends lost 1 base and 4 bases respectively, with 16 bases between them. This CDR3 has 16 amino acids. Here the CDR3 reads CASSEVPTRGGYGYTF. The CDR3 nucleotides read TGTGCCAGCAGTGAAGTCCCTACACGGGGAGGCTATGGCTACACCTTC.

The chain recombines TRBV6-5 with TRBJ2-6; possible D gene TRBD2, 5 bases. CDR1 MNHEY and CDR2 SVGAGI come from the germline V gene. V dropped 8 bases and J dropped 1 base, with 9 bases sitting between them. This CDR3 spans 14 amino acids. The CDR3 region has the DNA TGTGCCAGCGGTCGACTATCTGGGGCCAACGTCCTGACTTTC. As protein: CASGRLSGANVLTF.

The chain links TRBV2 to TRBJ2-3, with D possibly matching TRBD2 (5 bases). V lost 2 bases and J lost 3, with 9 bases in between. This CDR3 is 14 amino acids long. CDR1 and CDR2 (germline): SNHLY, FYNNEI. The CDR3 loop is CASSESPGTDTQYF. The CDR3 DNA reads as TGTGCCAGCAGTGAATCCCCGGGGACAGATACGCAGTATTTT. The full variable domain, with the rest looked up from reference TRBV2 and TRBJ2-3, is EPEVTQTPSHQVTQMGQEVILRCVPISNHLYFYWYRQILGQKVEFLVSFYNNEISEKSEIFDDQFSVERPDGSNFTLKIRSTKLEDSAMYFCASSESPGTDTQYFGPGTRLTVL.

This chain connects TRBV24-1 to TRBJ1-5; 7 bases match TRBD1. J was trimmed by 6 bases and V by 2 bases; bases with no gene match: 21. CDR1 is KGHDR, CDR2 SFDVKD, per germline. The CDR3 runs to 20 residues. As DNA, the CDR3 is TGTGCCACCAGTGATTCCCCCGTTGACAGGGTTTGGTCGAAAGGTCAGCCCCAGCATTTT. Translation gives CATSDSPVDRVWSKGQPQHF.

Only one count was recorded for this clone. V usage is TRBV19 and J usage is TRBJ2-1; 10 nucleotides line up with TRBD2. This CDR3 comprises 15 residues. Germline assignment: CDR1 LNHDA and CDR2 SQIVND (reference sequence). After removal of 3 bases from V and 3 bases from J, the junction contained 2 bases not matched to a gene. The CDR3 is CASSIERGGYNEQFF. The CDR3 DNA reads TGTGCCAGTAGTATTGAGCGGGGGGGCTACAATGAGCAGTTCTTC.

V usage is TRBV18 and J usage is TRBJ2-2; 7 bases are shared with TRBD2. With V trimmed by 3 bases and J by 4 bases, 5 bases remained unmatched. Germline V gene lookup returns CDR1 KGHSH and CDR2 LQKENI. The CDR3 has 15 residues. CDR3 sequence reads: CASSPGTIATGELFF. CDR3 nucleotides: TGTGCCAGCTCACCCGGGACTATAGCCACCGGGGAGCTGTTTTTT.

The gene calls are TRBV6-5 and TRBJ2-7; TRBD2 might be the D (5 bases). Germline CDR1 MNHEY, CDR2 SVGAGI. CDR3 size: 13 residues. V lost 5 bases to trimming and J lost 4 bases, with 12 bases between them. Here the CDR3 reads CASSPSGEYEQYF. The CDR3 nucleotides are TGTGCCAGCAGTCCAAGCGGAGAATACGAGCAGTACTTC.

The chain employs TRBV15 and TRBJ2-7; 8 positions match TRBD2. V lost 0 bases to trimming and J lost 9 bases; unmatched junction nucleotides: 13. This CDR3 contains 16 residues. Per germline, CDR1 LNHNV and CDR2 YYDKDF (reference sequence). CDR3 residues: CATSRDRDVSGKGQYF. The DNA of the CDR3 is TGTGCCACCAGCAGAGATCGGGATGTTAGCGGGAAGGGGCAGTACTTC.

This CDR3 reads CASSLGWTGIYGYTF. The CDR3 bases are TGTGCCAGCAGCTTAGGGTGGACAGGCATCTATGGCTACACCTTC. The chain combines TRBV11-2 with TRBJ1-2; 7 bases align to TRBD1. Germline CDR1 and CDR2: SGHAT and FQNNGV. V lost 1 base to trimming and J lost 4 bases; unmatched junction nucleotides: 6. The CDR3 has 15 amino acids.

This clone was seen just once. The rearrangement joins TRBV6-5 to TRBJ2-7, with a weak D call TRBD2 (7 bases). The germline CDR1 and CDR2 sequences are MNHEY and SVGAGI. Trimming removed 6 bases at V and 3 bases at J, with 18 bases between. The CDR3 contains 15 residues. The CDR3 spells CASRKGSGEGYEQYF. CDR3 nucleotide sequence: TGTGCCAGCAGGAAGGGGTCAGGGGAGGGCTACGAGCAGTACTTC.

This chain connects TRBV11-2 to TRBJ1-1; no clear D gene. This CDR3 spans 13 amino acids. V lost 5 bases and J 10 bases, leaving 17 bases between the germline ends. Germline CDR1 is SGHAT and CDR2 is FQNNGV. CDR3 amino acids: CASSPSTDEAAFF. The DNA for the CDR3 is TGTGCCAGCAGCCCTAGCACGGACGAAGCAGCTTTCTTT.

The sample holds one count of this clone. The chain couples TRBV30 to TRBJ2-2; a weak D match, TRBD2 (6 bases). CDR1 GTSNPN and CDR2 SVGIG come from the germline V gene (reference sequence). Trimming stripped 0 bases from V and 2 bases from J, with 10 bases between. CDR3 length: 15 amino acids. CDR3 loop: CAWSVRAGNTGELFF. DNA of the CDR3: TGTGCCTGGAGTGTACGGGCGGGAAACACCGGGGAGCTGTTTTTT.